Following are 20 T cell receptor beta chains from one sample sequenced in a study of T cell repertoires in cytomegalovirus infection. A single record per CDR3 protein comes from TCRdb applying MiXCR to the reads. The table has approximately 500,000 distinct CDR3 sequences, 26% seen once. Sequencing input: PBMCs. These TCRs come from a human donor in good health (CMV status not recorded). Some clones in this sample may be carry-over from other donors' samples.

This clonotype occurred a few times. The chain recombines TRBV4-2 with TRBJ1-1; TRBD1 is a possible D gene (5 bases). CDR1 is LGHNA and CDR2 is YNFKEQ in the germline V gene. The CDR3 runs 15 residues. V was pared by 1 base and J by 0 bases, with 9 bases between. CDR3 protein: CASSQAGGVNTEAFF. CDR3 sequence (DNA): TGTGCCAGCAGCCAAGCGGGGGGAGTGAACACTGAAGCTTTCTTT.

This clonotype was seen many times. V gene TRBV7-8 combines with J gene TRBJ2-3, with D possibly being TRBD1 or TRBD2 (5 bases each). Looked up from germline, CDR1 is SGHVS and CDR2 is FQNEAQ. The CDR3 loop spans 14 amino acids. The germline V and J ends were trimmed by 7 bases and 5 bases, with 16 bases remaining between them. CDR3 amino acids: CASKTTRGKDTQYF. CDR3 coding DNA: TGTGCCAGCAAGACAACTAGGGGTAAAGATACGCAGTATTTT.

A word on this clonotype: A much more abundant neighbour one base away suggests this may be a read error. This chain uses TRBV7-1 with TRBJ1-1; 7 nucleotides match TRBD1. TRBV7-1 is noted as an ORF with a role that remains uncertain. This CDR3 contains 13 residues. CDR3 nucleotides: TGTGCCGGGACAGTCGGGGATAACAATGAAGCTTTCTTT. It is translated as CAGTVGDNNEAFF.

This clonotype was detected only a few times. The V call is TRBV12-3 or TRBV12-4, the J call TRBJ2-3; D gene uncertain. The CDR3 is 9 amino acids. Trimming took 5 bases from V and 15 from J, leaving 9 bases between them. CDR3 amino acids: CASSLGYYF. The CDR3 DNA reads as TGTGCCAGCAGTCTTGGATACTATTTT.

The rearrangement joins TRBV6-2 or TRBV6-3 to TRBJ2-7, with D possibly TRBD1 on 5 matching bases. Trimming pared 6 bases from V and 2 bases from J, leaving 17 bases between. This CDR3 contains 15 residues. Germline CDR1 and CDR2: MNHEY and SVGEGT. CDR3 region: CASRPATQGTYEQYV. Here the CDR3 DNA reads TGTGCCAGCAGACCGGCCACTCAGGGTACCTACGAGCAGTACGTC.

The chain has TRBV20-1 and TRBJ1-2, with 7 nucleotides matching TRBD1. The germline gives CDR1 DFQATT, CDR2 SNEGSKA (reference sequence). The CDR3 contains 16 residues. V was pared by 2 bases and J by 2 bases, with 11 bases of the junction left unmatched. As DNA, the CDR3 is TGCAGTGCTAGATCCCAGTGGACAGGTTACAACTATGGCTACACCTTC. Translating gives CSARSQWTGYNYGYTF.

The V and J genes are TRBV9 and TRBJ1-1; TRBD1 might be the D (6 bases). CDR3 length equals 14 residues. Per germline, CDR1 SGDLS and CDR2 YYNGEE. Between the trimmed V and J ends, which lost 0 bases and 4 bases, there was a span of 10 bases. The CDR3 spells CASSVGGAGTEAFF. Here the CDR3 DNA reads TGTGCCAGCAGCGTAGGGGGGGCCGGCACTGAAGCTTTCTTT.

This chain connects TRBV15 to TRBJ2-1; 10 bases map to TRBD2. After removal of 1 base from V and 0 bases from J, the junction contained 3 bases not matched to a gene. Germline CDR1 and CDR2: LNHNV and YYDKDF (reference sequence). This CDR3 region has 17 residues. The CDR3 reads CATSRVLAGVSYNEQFF. The DNA of the CDR3 is TGTGCCACCAGCAGAGTCCTAGCGGGAGTCTCCTACAATGAGCAGTTCTTC.

This chain connects TRBV24-1 to TRBJ1-4, with no clear D. Trimming stripped 4 bases from V and 5 bases from J, with 4 bases between. The CDR3 runs 12 residues. CDR1 KGHDR and CDR2 SFDVKD come from the germline V gene. The CDR3 sequence is CATSDQNEKLFF. CDR3 bases: TGTGCCACCAGTGACCAGAATGAAAAACTGTTTTTT.

This clonotype was recorded at least ten times. The chain couples TRBV12-3 or TRBV12-4 to TRBJ1-5; D gene ambiguous. The CDR3 runs to 14 residues. V was shortened by 3 bases and J by 4 bases, with 10 bases between the two germline ends. The CDR3 region has the DNA TGTGCCAGCAGTTTGGGAGGGTGGAATCAGCCCCAGCATTTT. It translates to CASSLGGWNQPQHF.

V usage is TRBV20-1 and J usage is TRBJ1-3; D possibly corresponds to TRBD1 (5 bases). The CDR3 is made up of 15 amino acids. V dropped 0 bases and J dropped 3 bases, with 12 bases sitting between them. Germline V gene lookup returns CDR1 DFQATT and CDR2 SNEGSKA (reference sequence). The CDR3 is CSARDWERGGNTIYF. For the CDR3, the DNA is TGCAGTGCTAGAGATTGGGAAAGGGGTGGAAACACCATATATTTT.

The chain combines TRBV11-3 with TRBJ2-1; unclear D gene. The CDR3 is 13 residues long. Per the germline V gene, CDR1 is SGHNT and CDR2 is YENEEA. V gave up 2 bases and J gave up 8 bases, with 10 bases separating them. CDR3 DNA sequence: TGTGCCAGCAGCTTACGATGGAACGATGAGCAGTTCTTC. It encodes CASSLRWNDEQFF.

This chain links TRBV7-2 with TRBJ2-3; weak D call: TRBD2 (7 bases). With 10 bases removed from V and 0 bases from J, the gap between germline ends came to 17 bases. This CDR3 is built from 15 residues. Germline loops: CDR1 SGHTA, CDR2 FQGNSA. The CDR3 protein is CANRASGTSTDTQYF. The DNA of the CDR3 is TGTGCCAACAGGGCTAGCGGAACTAGCACAGATACGCAGTATTTT. Using reference TRBV7-2 and TRBJ2-3 for the parts outside the CDR3, the full variable domain is GAGVSQSPSNKVTEKGKDVELRCDPISGHTALYWYRQSLGQGLEFLIYFQGNSAPDKSGLPSDRFSAERTGGSVSTLTIQRTQQEDSAVYLCANRASGTSTDTQYFGPGTRLTVL.

This clonotype has only a few counts. This chain links TRBV7-9 with TRBJ2-7; D is perhaps TRBD1 (5 bases). The CDR3 runs to 14 residues. Germline-derived CDR1 and CDR2 are SEHNR and FQNEAQ (reference sequence). V lost 2 bases and J 1 base, leaving 9 bases between the germline ends. The CDR3 DNA is TGTGCCAGCAGCTTACAGGGATCTTCCTACGAGCAGTACGTC. Protein: CASSLQGSSYEQYV.

This chain connects TRBV11-2 to TRBJ1-5; the D is unclear. Germline values: CDR1 SGHAT, CDR2 FQNNGV. This CDR3 is built from 14 residues. Trimming left V 5 bases short and J 2 bases short, with 10 bases between. The CDR3 loop reads CASSERHGNQPQHF. CDR3 in DNA: TGTGCCAGCAGCGAAAGACATGGCAATCAGCCCCAGCATTTT.

The chain couples TRBV20-1 to TRBJ2-2; D is ambiguous. Germline values: CDR1 DFQATT, CDR2 SNEGSKA (reference sequence). The CDR3 is 14 amino acids. V was clipped by 3 bases and J by 0 bases, with 8 bases between them. The CDR3, as DNA: TGCAGTGCTAGTTTGTCCTCGAACACCGGGGAGCTGTTTTTT. Its translation: CSASLSSNTGELFF.

The chain recombines TRBV12-3 or TRBV12-4 with TRBJ1-6; D perhaps matches TRBD1 (6 bases). CDR3 length equals 13 residues. Trimming cost V 8 bases and J 5 bases, with 10 bases left between them. Here the CDR3 DNA reads TGTGCCAGCGGCGGACAGAATAATTCACCCCTCCACTTT. Translated, it gives CASGGQNNSPLHF.

This clonotype was counted many times. The chain couples TRBV7-2 to TRBJ1-5, with D possibly being TRBD1 (5 bases). CDR1 and CDR2 (germline): SGHTA, FQGNSA. V shed 2 bases and J shed 5 bases, with 10 bases lying between them. CDR3 length equals 14 residues. CDR3 amino acids: CASSLSVGDQPQHF. DNA for the CDR3: TGTGCCAGCAGCTTATCGGTAGGGGATCAGCCCCAGCATTTT.

The gene calls are TRBV30 and TRBJ2-1, with 7 bases identical to TRBD2. J lost 2 bases, V lost 7 bases, and 5 bases had no gene match. The CDR3 has 13 residues. CDR1 is GTSNPN, CDR2 SVGIG, per germline (reference sequence). The CDR3 protein is CAFTGGTYNEQFF. The CDR3 coding sequence is TGTGCCTTTACGGGAGGAACCTACAATGAGCAGTTCTTC. The whole variable domain, filled in from reference TRBV30 and TRBJ2-1, reads SQTIHQWPATLVQPVGSPLSLECTVEGTSNPNLYWYRQAAGRGLQLLFYSVGIGQISSEVPQNLSASRPQDRQFILSSKKLLLSDSGFYLCAFTGGTYNEQFFGPGTRLTVL.

This sequence joins TRBV7-6 and TRBJ2-3, with TRBD2 identical over 9 bases. The CDR3 totals 15 residues. Germline loops: CDR1 SGHVS, CDR2 FNYEAQ. Germline trimming cut 4 bases from V and 3 bases from J; bases unmatched to any gene: 5. CDR3 coding DNA: TGTGCCAGCAGCTCAAGACTAGCGGCTACAGATACGCAGTATTTT. Amino acids: CASSSRLAATDTQYF.